This paragraph covers one T cell receptor (beta chain) sequence. The data are from a study of blood T cell repertoires in COVID-19. Whole-study context: Donors in the United States, Italy and Spain gave samples during acute or convalescent COVID-19. PBMCs, B-cell-depleted T cells, or T cells provided the cDNA or gDNA that made up the material.

Per the study methods: Scientists estimated how many nucleated cells there were by amplifying reference gene primers. The data were produced by immunoSEQ multiplex PCR, yet TCRdb's version contains in-frame clones alone and is incomplete. V and J calls plus clone size are reproduced from that table; the DNA served to infer D and trimming. The data hold some 200,000 clones, with approximately 87% observed a single time. Sequences were obtained from peripheral blood. The sequence derives from a man aged 18-30 years with active or convalescent COVID-19.

CDR3 nucleotides: TGTGCCAGCAGTGTACAGAAGCTTAACTATGGCTACACCTTC. This sequence encodes CASSVQKLNYGYTF. This rearrangement joins TRBV27 to TRBJ1-2, with D uncertain. This CDR3 is built from 14 residues. The germline V gene has CDR1 MNHEY and CDR2 SMNVEV (reference sequence). V was shortened by 5 bases and J by 1 base, with 11 bases between the two germline ends.